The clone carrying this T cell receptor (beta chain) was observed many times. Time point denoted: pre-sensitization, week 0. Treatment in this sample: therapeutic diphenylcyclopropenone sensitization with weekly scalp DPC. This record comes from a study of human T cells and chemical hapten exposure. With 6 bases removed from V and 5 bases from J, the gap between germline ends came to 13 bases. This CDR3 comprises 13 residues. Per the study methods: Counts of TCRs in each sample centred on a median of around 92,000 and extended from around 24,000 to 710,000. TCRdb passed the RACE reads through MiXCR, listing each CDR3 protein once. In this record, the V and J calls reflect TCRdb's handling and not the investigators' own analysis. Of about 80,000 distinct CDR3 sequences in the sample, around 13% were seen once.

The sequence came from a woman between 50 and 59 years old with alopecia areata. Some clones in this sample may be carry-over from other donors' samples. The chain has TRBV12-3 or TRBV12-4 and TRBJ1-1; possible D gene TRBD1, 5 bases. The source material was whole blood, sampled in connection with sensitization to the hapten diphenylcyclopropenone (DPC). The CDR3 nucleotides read TGTGCCAGCAGCCTGGGGGGGGGAACTGAAGCTTTCTTT. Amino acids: CASSLGGGTEAFF.